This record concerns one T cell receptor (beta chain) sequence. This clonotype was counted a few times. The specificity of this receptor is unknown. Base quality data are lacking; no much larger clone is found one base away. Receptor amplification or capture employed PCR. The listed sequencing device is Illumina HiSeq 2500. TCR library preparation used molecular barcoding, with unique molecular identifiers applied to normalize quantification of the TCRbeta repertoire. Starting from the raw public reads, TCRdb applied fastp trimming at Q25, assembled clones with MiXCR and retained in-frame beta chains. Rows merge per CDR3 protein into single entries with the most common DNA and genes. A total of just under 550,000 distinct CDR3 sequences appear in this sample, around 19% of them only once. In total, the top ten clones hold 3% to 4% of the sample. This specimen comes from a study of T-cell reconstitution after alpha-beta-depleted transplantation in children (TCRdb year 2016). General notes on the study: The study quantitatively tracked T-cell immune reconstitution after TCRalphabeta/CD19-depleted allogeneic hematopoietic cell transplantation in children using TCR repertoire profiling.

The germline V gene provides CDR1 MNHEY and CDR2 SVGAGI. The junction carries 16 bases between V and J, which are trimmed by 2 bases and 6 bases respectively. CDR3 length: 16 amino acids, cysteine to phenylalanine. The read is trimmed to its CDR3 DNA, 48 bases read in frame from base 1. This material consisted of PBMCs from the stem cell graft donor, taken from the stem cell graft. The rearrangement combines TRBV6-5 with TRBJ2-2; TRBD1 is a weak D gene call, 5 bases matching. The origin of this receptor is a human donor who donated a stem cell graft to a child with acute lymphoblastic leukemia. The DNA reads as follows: TGTGCCAGCAGTTACGGGCGACCGGAAGGGGCCGGGGAGCTGTTTTTT. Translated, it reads CASSYGRPEGAGELFF.